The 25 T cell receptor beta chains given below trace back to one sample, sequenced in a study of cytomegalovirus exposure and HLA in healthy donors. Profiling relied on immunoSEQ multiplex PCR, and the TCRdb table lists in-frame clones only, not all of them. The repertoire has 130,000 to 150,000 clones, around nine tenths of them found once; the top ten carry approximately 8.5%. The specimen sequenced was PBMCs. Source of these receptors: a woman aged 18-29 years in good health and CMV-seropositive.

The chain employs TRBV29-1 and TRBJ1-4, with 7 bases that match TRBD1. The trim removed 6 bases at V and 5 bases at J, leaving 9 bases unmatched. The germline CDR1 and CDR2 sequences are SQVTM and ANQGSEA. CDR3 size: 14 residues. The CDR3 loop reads CSVYMTGSNEKLFF. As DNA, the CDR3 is TGCAGCGTATATATGACAGGGTCGAATGAAAAACTGTTTTTT.

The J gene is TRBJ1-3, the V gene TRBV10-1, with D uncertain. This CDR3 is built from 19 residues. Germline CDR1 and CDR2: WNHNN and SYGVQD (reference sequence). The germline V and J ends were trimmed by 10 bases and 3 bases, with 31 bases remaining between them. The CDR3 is CANLQAGGWSPPRGNTIYF. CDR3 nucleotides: TGCGCCAACCTTCAGGCAGGTGGATGGTCCCCCCCTCGTGGAAACACCATATATTTT.

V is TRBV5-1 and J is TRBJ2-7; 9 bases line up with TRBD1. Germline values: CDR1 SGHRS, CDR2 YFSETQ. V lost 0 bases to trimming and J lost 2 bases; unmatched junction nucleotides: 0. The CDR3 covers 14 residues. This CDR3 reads CASSLGQGAYEQYF. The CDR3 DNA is TGCGCCAGCAGCTTGGGACAGGGGGCCTACGAGCAGTACTTC.

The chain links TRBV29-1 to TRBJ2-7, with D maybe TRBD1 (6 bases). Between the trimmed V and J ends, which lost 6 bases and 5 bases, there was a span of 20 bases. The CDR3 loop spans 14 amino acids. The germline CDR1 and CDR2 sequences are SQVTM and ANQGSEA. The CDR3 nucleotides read TGCAGCGTCTCGCACAGGGTAAACGTCGACGAGCAGTACTTC. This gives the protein CSVSHRVNVDEQYF.

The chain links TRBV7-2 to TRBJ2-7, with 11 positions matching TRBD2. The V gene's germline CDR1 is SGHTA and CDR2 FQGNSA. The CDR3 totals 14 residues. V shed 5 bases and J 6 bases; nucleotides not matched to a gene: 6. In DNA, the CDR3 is TGTGCCAGCAGCAACCTAGCGGGGGGCCTCGAGCAGTACTTC. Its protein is CASSNLAGGLEQYF.

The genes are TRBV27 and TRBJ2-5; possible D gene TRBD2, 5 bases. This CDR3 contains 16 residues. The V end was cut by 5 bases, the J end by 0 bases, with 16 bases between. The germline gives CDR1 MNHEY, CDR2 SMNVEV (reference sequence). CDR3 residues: CASSPLNGVYQETQYF. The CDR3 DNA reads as TGTGCCAGCAGTCCACTTAACGGGGTGTACCAAGAGACCCAGTACTTC.

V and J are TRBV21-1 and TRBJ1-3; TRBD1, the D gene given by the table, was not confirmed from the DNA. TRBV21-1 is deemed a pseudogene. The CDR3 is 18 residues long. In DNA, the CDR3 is TGTGCCAGCAGCAAAAGGGGCAGAAGGAAATATACTGGAAACACCATATATTTT. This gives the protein CASSKRGRRKYTGNTIYF.

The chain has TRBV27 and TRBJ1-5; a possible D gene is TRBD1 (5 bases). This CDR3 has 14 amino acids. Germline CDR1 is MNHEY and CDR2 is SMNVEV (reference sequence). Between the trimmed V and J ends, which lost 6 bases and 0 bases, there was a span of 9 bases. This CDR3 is CASSPGYSNQPQHF. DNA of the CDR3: TGTGCCAGCAGCCCAGGGTATAGCAATCAGCCCCAGCATTTT.

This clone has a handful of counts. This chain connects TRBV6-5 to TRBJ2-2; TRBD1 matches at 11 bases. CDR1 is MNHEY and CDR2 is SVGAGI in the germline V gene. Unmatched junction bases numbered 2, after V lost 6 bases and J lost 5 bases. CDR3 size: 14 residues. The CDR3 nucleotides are TGTGCCAGCAGAGGACAGGGGGCTACCGGGGAGCTGTTTTTT. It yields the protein CASRGQGATGELFF.

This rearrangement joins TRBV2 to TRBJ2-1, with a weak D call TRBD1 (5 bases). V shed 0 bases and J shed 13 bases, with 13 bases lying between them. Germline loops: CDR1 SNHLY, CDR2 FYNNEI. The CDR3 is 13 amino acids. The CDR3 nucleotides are TGTGCCAGCAGTGAAGCGGAACAGGCGACTCAGTTCTTC. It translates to CASSEAEQATQFF.

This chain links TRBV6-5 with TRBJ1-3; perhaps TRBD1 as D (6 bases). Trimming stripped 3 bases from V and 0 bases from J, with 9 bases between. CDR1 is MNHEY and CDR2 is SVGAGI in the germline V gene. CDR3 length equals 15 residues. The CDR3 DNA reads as TGTGCCAGCAGTTATATGGGGGCCTCTGGAAACACCATATATTTT. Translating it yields CASSYMGASGNTIYF.

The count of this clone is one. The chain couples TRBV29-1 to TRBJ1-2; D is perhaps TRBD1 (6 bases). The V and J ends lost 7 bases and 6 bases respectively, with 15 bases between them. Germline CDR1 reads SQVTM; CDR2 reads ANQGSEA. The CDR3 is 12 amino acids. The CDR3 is CSGVGGGHGYTF. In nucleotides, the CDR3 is TGCAGCGGAGTCGGGGGGGGGCATGGCTACACCTTC.

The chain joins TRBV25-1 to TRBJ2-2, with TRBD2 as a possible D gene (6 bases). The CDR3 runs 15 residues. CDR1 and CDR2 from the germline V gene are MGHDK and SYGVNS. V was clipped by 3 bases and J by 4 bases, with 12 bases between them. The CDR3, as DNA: TGTGCCAGCAGTGACCGGGGGATACTCACCGGGGAGCTGTTTTTT. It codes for CASSDRGILTGELFF.

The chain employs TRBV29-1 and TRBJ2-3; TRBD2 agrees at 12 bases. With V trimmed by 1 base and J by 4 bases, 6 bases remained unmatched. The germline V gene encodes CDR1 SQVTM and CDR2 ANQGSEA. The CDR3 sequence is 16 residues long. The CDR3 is CSVEGPSGGAADTQYF. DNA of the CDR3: TGCAGCGTTGAAGGACCTAGCGGGGGGGCCGCAGATACGCAGTATTTT.

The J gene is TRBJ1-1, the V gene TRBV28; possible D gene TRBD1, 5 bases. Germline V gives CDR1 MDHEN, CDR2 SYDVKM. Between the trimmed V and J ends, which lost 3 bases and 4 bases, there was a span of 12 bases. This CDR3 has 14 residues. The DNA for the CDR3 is TGTGCCAGCAGTTTGCGGGGACTGGGCACTGAAGCTTTCTTT. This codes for CASSLRGLGTEAFF.

For the CDR3, the DNA is TGTGCCAGCAGTGACCCGCCGACTAGCGGGGACGAGCAGTACTTC. This gives the protein CASSDPPTSGDEQYF. The chain joins TRBV2 to TRBJ2-7, with 11 bases matching TRBD2. With V trimmed by 3 bases and J by 5 bases, 6 bases remained unmatched. The germline V gene encodes CDR1 SNHLY and CDR2 FYNNEI. The CDR3 length is 15 residues.

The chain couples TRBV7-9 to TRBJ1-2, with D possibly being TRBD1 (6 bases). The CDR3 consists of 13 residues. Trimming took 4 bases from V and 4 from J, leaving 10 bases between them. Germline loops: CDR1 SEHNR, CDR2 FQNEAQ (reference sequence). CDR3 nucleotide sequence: TGTGCCAGCAGCTCCGGGACAACCTATGGCTACACCTTC. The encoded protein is CASSSGTTYGYTF.

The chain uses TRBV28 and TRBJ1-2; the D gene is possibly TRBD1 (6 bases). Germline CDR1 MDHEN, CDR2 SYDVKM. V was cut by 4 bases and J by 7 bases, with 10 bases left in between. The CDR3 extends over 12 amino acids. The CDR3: CASSSYRVGYTF. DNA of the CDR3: TGTGCCAGCAGTTCCTACAGGGTTGGCTACACCTTC.

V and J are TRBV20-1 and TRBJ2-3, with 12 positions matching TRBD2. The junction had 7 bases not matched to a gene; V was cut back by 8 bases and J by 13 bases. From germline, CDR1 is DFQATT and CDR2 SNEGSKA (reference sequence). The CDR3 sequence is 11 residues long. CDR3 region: CSPPRTSGEYF. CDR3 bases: TGCAGTCCCCCCAGGACTAGCGGGGAGTATTTT.

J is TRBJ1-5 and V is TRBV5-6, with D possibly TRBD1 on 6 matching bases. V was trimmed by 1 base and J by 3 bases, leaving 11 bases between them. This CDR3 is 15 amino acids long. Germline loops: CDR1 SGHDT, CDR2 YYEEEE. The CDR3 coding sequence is TGTGCCAGCAGCTTGTCCCAGGGGTCCAATCAGCCCCAGCATTTT. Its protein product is CASSLSQGSNQPQHF.

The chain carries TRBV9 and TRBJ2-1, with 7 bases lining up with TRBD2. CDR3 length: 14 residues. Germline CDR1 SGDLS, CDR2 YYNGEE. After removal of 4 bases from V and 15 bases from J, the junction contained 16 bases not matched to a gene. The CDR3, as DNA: TGTGCCAGCAGCCCCACGGGTGGGGGACTACCCCGGTTCTTC. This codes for CASSPTGGGLPRFF.

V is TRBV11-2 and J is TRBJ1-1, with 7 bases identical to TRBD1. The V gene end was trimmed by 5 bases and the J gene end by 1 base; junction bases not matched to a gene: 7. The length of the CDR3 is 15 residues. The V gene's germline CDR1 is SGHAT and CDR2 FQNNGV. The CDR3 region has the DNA TGTGCCAGCAGCCACAGGGGAGAGCAGAACACTGAAGCTTTCTTT. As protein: CASSHRGEQNTEAFF.

In DNA form, the CDR3 reads TGTGCCAGCAGCACACAGGCGTTGAACACTGAAGCTTTCTTT. Its protein product is CASSTQALNTEAFF. The J gene is TRBJ1-1, the V gene TRBV7-2; maybe TRBD1 (5 bases). The CDR3 consists of 14 residues. Germline CDR1 SGHTA, CDR2 FQGNSA. Trimming stripped 5 bases from V and 0 bases from J, with 10 bases between.

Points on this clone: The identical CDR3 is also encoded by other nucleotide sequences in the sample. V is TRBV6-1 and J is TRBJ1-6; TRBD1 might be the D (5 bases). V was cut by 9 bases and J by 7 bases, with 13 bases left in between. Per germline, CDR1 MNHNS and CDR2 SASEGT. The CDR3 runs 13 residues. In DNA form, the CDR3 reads TGTGCCAGTTTGGACACTGGAAATTCACCCCTCCACTTT. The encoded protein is CASLDTGNSPLHF.

CDR3 sequence: CASSVRRDRHTDTQYF. The CDR3 nucleotides are TGTGCCAGCAGCGTAAGGCGGGATCGGCACACAGATACGCAGTATTTT. This sequence joins TRBV9 and TRBJ2-3; the D gene is possibly TRBD2 (6 bases). In germline, CDR1 is SGDLS, CDR2 YYNGEE. This CDR3 is 16 amino acids long. Trimming took 1 base from V and 2 from J, leaving 14 bases between them.